Shown below are 5 T cell receptor beta chains from a single sample sequenced in a study of blood T cell repertoires in COVID-19. Profiling relied on immunoSEQ multiplex PCR, and the TCRdb table lists in-frame clones only, not all of them. Among about 340,000 clones listed, around four fifths were seen once. Sequences were obtained from peripheral blood. The receptor source for this set is a man aged 30 to 45 with active or convalescent COVID-19.

The chain couples TRBV28 to TRBJ2-2; the match to TRBD2 covers 10 bases. The V segment lost 5 bases and the J segment 3 bases; nucleotides outside the gene matches: 3. From germline, CDR1 is MDHEN and CDR2 SYDVKM. There are 15 residues in the CDR3. In nucleotides, the CDR3 is TGTGCCAGCAGTCGGACTAGCGGATACACCGGGGAGCTGTTTTTT. Encoded protein: CASSRTSGYTGELFF.

This chain links TRBV30 with TRBJ1-2; TRBD1 matches 8 bases. The germline V gene encodes CDR1 GTSNPN and CDR2 SVGIG (reference sequence). The CDR3 runs 13 residues. Trimming took 2 bases from V and 10 from J; bases not matched to a gene: 9. The CDR3 nucleotides are TGTGCCTGGAGTCATACAGGGGGGACCATCTACACCTTC. The encoded protein is CAWSHTGGTIYTF.

V is TRBV28 and J is TRBJ2-2, with a weak D call TRBD1 (6 bases). This CDR3 contains 17 residues. Germline values: CDR1 MDHEN, CDR2 SYDVKM. V shed 3 bases and J shed 0 bases, with 14 bases lying between them. CDR3: CASSLPGANANTGELFF. The CDR3 coding sequence is TGTGCCAGCAGTTTGCCAGGGGCTAACGCGAACACCGGGGAGCTGTTTTTT.

The genes are TRBV2 and TRBJ2-7; 7 bases are shared with TRBD1. V trimming: 7 bases; J trimming: 6 bases; junction bases outside the gene matches: 18. The CDR3 length is 16 residues. Germline V gene lookup returns CDR1 SNHLY and CDR2 FYNNEI. In DNA, the CDR3 is TGTGCCAGCACTCGGAAAGCAGGGGGTGTCCAGGGCGAGCAGTACTTC. It is translated as CASTRKAGGVQGEQYF.

This clone has only one observation. The V and J genes are TRBV6-5 and TRBJ2-1, with 7 bases that match TRBD1. V dropped 4 bases and J dropped 7; count of bases not matched to a gene: 4. This CDR3 spans 13 amino acids. The V gene's germline CDR1 is MNHEY and CDR2 SVGAGI. The CDR3 coding sequence is TGTGCCAGCAGTTTCGACAGGGCTAATGAGCAGTTCTTC. It specifies CASSFDRANEQFF.